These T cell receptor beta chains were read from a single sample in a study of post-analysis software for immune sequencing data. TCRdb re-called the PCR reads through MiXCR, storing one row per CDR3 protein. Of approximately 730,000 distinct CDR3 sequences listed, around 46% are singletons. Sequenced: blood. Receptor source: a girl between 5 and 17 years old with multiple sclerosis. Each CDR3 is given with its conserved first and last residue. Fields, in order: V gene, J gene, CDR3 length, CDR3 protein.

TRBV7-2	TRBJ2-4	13	CASSYRREAEQYF
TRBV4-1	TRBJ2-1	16	CASNHWERENNNEQFF
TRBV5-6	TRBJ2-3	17	CASSLAGGFVGADTQYF
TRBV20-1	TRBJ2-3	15	CSAGLRRERGLTQYF
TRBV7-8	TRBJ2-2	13	CASSPTSWGELFF
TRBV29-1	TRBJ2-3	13	CSAQGVGADTQYF
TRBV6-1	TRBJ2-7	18	CASSEALTSGSSLYEQYF
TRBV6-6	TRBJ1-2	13	CASSYRDSYGYTF
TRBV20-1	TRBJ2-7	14	CSARDRGQGAGQYF
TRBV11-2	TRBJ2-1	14	CASSIGTGGYEQFF
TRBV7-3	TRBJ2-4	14	CASSEDRQNGIQYF
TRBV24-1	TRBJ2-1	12	CATALTDNEQFF
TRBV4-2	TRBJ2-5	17	CASSQGTTGRGGETQYF
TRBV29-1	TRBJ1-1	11	CSVEFARGAFF
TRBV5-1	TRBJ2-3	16	CASSLRPGDGTDTQYF
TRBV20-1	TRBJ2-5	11	CSLRGQETQYF
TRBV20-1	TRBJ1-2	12	CSAGGTGYGYTF
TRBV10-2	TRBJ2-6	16	CASIRGQVGGANVLTF
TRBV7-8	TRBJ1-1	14	CASSFAPGNTEAFF
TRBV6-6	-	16	CASSYSTGMKYYEQYF
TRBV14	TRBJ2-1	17	CAIQGLGMRHGDNEQFF
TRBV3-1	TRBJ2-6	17	CASSQGGPPSGANVLTF
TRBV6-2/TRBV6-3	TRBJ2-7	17	CASSLGLAGGPFDEQYF
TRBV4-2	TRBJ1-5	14	CASSQDTGTLPQHF
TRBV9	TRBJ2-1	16	CASSPPGTNLYNEQFF
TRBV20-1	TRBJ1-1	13	CSARVTENTEAFF
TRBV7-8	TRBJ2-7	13	CASSSDRDGEQYF
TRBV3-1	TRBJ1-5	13	CAGKGQGNQPQHF
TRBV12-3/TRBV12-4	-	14	CASSLLGPGETQYF
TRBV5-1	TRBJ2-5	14	CASSSGTGDETQYF
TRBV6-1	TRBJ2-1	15	CASSLSGTIRNEQFF
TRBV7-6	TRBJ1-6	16	CASSLREVGRNSPLHF